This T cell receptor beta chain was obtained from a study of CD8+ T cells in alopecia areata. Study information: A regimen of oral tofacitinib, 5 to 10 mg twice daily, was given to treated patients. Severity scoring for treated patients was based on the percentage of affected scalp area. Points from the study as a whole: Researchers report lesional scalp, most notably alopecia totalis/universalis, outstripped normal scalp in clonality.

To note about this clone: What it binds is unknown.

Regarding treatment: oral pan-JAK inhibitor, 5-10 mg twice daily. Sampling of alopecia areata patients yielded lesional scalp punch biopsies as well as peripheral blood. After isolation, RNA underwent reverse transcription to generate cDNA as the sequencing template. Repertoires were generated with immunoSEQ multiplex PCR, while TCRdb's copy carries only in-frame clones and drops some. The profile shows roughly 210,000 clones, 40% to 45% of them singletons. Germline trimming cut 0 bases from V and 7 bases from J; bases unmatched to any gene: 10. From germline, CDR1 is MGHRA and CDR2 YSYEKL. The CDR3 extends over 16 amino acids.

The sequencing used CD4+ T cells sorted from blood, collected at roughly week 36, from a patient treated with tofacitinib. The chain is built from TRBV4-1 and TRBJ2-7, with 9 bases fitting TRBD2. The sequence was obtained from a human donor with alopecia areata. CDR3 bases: TGCGCCAGCAGCCAAGAAGGGGCGGGAGGGCCAAGGGAGCAGTACTTC. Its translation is CASSQEGAGGPREQYF.